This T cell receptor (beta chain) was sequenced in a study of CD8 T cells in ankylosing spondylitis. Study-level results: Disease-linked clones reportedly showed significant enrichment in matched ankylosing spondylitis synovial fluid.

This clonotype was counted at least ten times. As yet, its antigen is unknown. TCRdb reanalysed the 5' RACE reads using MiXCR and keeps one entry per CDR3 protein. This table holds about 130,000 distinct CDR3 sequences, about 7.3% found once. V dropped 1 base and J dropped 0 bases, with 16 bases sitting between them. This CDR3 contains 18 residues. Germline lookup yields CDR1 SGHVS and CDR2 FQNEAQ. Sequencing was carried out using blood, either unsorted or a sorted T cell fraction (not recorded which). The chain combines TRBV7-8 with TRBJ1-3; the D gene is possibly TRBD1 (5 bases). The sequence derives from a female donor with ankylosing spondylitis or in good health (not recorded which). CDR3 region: CASSLGITGGVSGNTIYF. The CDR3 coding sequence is TGTGCCAGCAGCTTAGGGATTACAGGTGGAGTCTCTGGAAACACCATATATTTT.